The T cell receptor beta chain described here comes from a study of blood T cell repertoires in COVID-19. Across the whole study: T cells, B-cell-depleted T cells, or PBMCs supplied cDNA or gDNA.

Per the germline V gene, CDR1 is SGHAT and CDR2 is FQNNGV. J lost 8 bases, V lost 4 bases, and 7 bases had no gene match. This CDR3 contains 14 residues. Some clones are missing from TCRdb's copy, which holds only in-frame ones; the method was immunoSEQ multiplex PCR. The data contain 150,000 to 200,000 clones, around 80% of them singletons. The V call is TRBV11-2, the J call TRBJ2-1, with 8 bases identical to TRBD1. This receptor was obtained from a woman of 80 years or more with acute or convalescent COVID-19. Specimen: peripheral blood. CDR3 sequence: CASSSSGQGHEQFF. The CDR3 bases are TGTGCCAGCAGCTCTTCCGGACAGGGCCATGAGCAGTTCTTC.